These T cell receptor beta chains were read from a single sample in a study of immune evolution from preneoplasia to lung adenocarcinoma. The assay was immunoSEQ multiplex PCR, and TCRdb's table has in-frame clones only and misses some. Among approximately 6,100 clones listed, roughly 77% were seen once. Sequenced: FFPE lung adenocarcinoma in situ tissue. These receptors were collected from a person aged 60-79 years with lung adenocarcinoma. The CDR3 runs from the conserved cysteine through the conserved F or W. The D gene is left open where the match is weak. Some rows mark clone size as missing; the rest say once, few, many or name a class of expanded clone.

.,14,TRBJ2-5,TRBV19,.,CASSIAGAQETQYF,TGTGCCAGTAGTATAGCTGGGGCGCAAGAGACCCAGTACTTC
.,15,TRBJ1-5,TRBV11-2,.,CASSLRPGSNQPQHF,TGTGCCAGCAGCTTAAGACCAGGGAGCAATCAGCCCCAGCATTTT
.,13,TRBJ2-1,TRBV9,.,CASSVATYNEQFF,TGTGCCAGCAGCGTAGCTACATACAATGAGCAGTTCTTC
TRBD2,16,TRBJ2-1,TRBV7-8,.,CASSLAASGGYNEQFF,TGTGCCAGCAGCTTAGCAGCTAGCGGGGGTTACAATGAGCAGTTCTTC
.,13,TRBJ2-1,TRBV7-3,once,CASSLRAYNEQFF,TGTGCCAGCAGCTTGCGGGCCTACAATGAGCAGTTCTTC
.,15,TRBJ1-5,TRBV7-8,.,CASSLARHYNQPQHF,TGTGCCAGCAGCTTAGCCAGACATTACAATCAGCCCCAGCATTTT
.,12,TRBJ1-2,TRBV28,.,CASSADSYGYTF,TGTGCCAGCAGTGCGGACAGCTATGGCTACACCTTC
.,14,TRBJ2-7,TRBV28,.,CASSLQGFSYEQYF,TGTGCCAGCAGTTTACAAGGATTCTCCTACGAGCAGTACTTC
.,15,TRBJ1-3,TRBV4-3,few,CASSLRRGSGNTIYF,TGCGCCAGCAGCCTCAGACGGGGCTCTGGAAACACCATATATTTT
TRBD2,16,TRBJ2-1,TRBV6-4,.,CASSATGGAGPDEQFF,TGTGCCAGCAGCGCCACCGGGGGGGCCGGTCCCGATGAGCAGTTCTTC
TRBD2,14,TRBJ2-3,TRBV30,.,CAWSVSGGADTQYF,TGTGCCTGGAGTGTAAGCGGGGGAGCAGATACGCAGTATTTT
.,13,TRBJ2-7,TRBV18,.,CASSPQELSEQYF,TGTGCCAGCTCACCACAGGAGCTATCGGAGCAGTACTTC
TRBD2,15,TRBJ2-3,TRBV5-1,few,CASSISSGGGDTQYF,TGCGCCAGCAGCATATCTAGCGGGGGGGGAGATACGCAGTATTTT
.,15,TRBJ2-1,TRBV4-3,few,CASKRTAGSDNEQFF,TGCGCCAGCAAGCGGACAGCCGGCTCGGACAATGAGCAGTTCTTC
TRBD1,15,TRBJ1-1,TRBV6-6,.,CASSSVVGTDTEAFF,TGTGCCAGCAGTTCGGTGGTCGGGACAGACACTGAAGCTTTCTTT
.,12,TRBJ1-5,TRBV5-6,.,CASSLGAQPQHF,TGTGCCAGCAGCTTGGGCGCTCAGCCCCAGCATTTT
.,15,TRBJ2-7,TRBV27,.,CASSLRFPSSYEQYF,TGTGCCAGCAGTTTACGGTTCCCCTCCTCCTACGAGCAGTACTTC
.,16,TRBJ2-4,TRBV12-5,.,CASGLDPGGFVNIQYF,TGTGCTAGTGGTTTGGACCCAGGGGGGTTCGTAAACATTCAGTACTTC
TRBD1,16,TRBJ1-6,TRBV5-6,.,CASSRDRRPAGSPLHF,TGTGCCAGCAGCAGGGACAGGCGGCCGGCTGGTTCACCCCTCCACTTT
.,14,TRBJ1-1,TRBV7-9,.,CASSSTQTEPEAFF,TGTGCCAGCAGCTCCACCCAAACAGAGCCAGAAGCTTTCTTT
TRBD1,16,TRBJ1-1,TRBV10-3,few,CAISDPLQGRGAEAFF,TGTGCCATCAGTGACCCTCTACAGGGGCGGGGGGCTGAAGCTTTCTTT
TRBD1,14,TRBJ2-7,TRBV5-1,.,CASSEGQGGYEQYF,TGCGCCAGCAGCGAGGGACAGGGTGGCTACGAGCAGTACTTC
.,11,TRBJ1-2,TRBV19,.,CASSKPSGYTF,TGTGCCAGTAGTAAGCCCTCCGGCTACACCTTC
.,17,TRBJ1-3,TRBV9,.,CASSTSGGEATGNTIYF,TGTGCCAGCAGCACCAGCGGGGGGGAAGCTACTGGAAACACCATATATTTT
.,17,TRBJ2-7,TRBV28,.,CASSPSAPGDSTYEQYF,TGTGCCAGCAGTCCATCCGCTCCGGGGGACAGCACCTACGAGCAGTACTTC
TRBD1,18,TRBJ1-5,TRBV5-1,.,CASSRDRDAPNSNQPQHF,TGCGCCAGCAGCCGGGACAGGGACGCCCCTAATAGCAATCAGCCCCAGCATTTT
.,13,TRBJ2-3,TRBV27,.,CASSSQITDTQYF,TGTGCCAGCAGTTCTCAAATCACAGATACGCAGTATTTT
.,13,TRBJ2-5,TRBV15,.,CATSGIAGETQYF,TGTGCCACCAGCGGGATAGCTGGGGAGACCCAGTACTTC
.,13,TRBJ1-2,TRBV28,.,CASSLGNSYGYTF,TGTGCCAGCAGTTTGGGGAACAGCTATGGCTACACCTTC
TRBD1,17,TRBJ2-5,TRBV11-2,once,CASSPLPSTGVQETQYF,TGTGCCAGCAGCCCGTTACCTTCGACAGGGGTCCAAGAGACCCAGTACTTC
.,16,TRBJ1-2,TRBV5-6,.,CASSLSSAEINYGYTF,TGTGCCAGCAGCTTGTCTTCGGCAGAGATTAACTATGGCTACACCTTC
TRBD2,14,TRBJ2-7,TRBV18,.,CASSPSLDGREQYF,TGTGCCAGCTCACCAAGCTTAGACGGGAGGGAGCAGTACTTC